This section outlines one TCR beta chain sequence together with its context. This sample is part of a study of cytomegalovirus exposure and HLA in healthy donors. 13 Jbeta primers and 60 Vbeta primers were used for the PCR. Generated by immunoSEQ multiplex PCR, the TCRdb table keeps only in-frame clones and is missing some. The repertoire consists of a few hundred thousand clones, with roughly 80% occurring once and the leading ten covering around 16%. The CDR3 has 17 residues. Germline V lookup: CDR1 MNHNS, CDR2 SASEGT. The V and J ends lost 3 bases and 5 bases, in that order; junction bases with no gene match: 12.

The chain is built from TRBV6-1 and TRBJ2-5; the match to TRBD2 covers 10 bases. This clonotype originated in a man in his forties in good health and CMV-seronegative. Sequencing was done on a sample of PBMCs. The CDR3 coding sequence is TGTGCCAGCAGTGACGTTAAAGCGGGGGGGAGGTGGGAGACCCAGTACTTC. Protein product: CASSDVKAGGRWETQYF.